Listed here are 5 T cell receptor beta chains from one sample, sequenced in a study of T cells after yellow fever vaccination. TCRdb passed the 5' RACE reads through MiXCR, listing each CDR3 protein once. The repertoire has approximately 610,000 distinct CDR3 sequences, about 15% of them found once; the top ten carry around a sixth. The starting material was PBMCs, obtained 5 to 6 days after the first yellow fever vaccination. The receptors shown here come from a man between 18 and 35 years old who received the YFV17D yellow fever vaccine.

This chain links TRBV10-3 with TRBJ2-4, with a tentative D call TRBD1 (5 bases). The V end was cut by 0 bases, the J end by 9 bases, with 15 bases between. Per the germline V gene, CDR1 is ENHRY and CDR2 is SYGVKD. The CDR3 loop spans 15 amino acids. CDR3 amino acids: CAISESGQLEAIQYF. In DNA form, the CDR3 reads TGTGCCATCAGTGAGTCGGGGCAGCTTGAAGCCATTCAGTACTTC.

The chain employs TRBV12-3 or TRBV12-4 and TRBJ2-1; TRBD2 is a possible D gene (6 bases). The CDR3 covers 16 residues. The germline V and J ends were trimmed by 1 base and 0 bases, with 10 bases remaining between them. CDR3 sequence (DNA): TGTGCCAGCAGTTTAGGGGCGGGGAACTCCTACAATGAGCAGTTCTTC. Encoded protein: CASSLGAGNSYNEQFF.

The rearrangement joins TRBV6-1 to TRBJ1-3, with D unresolved. V was shortened by 4 bases and J by 2 bases, with 9 bases between the two germline ends. Per the germline V gene, CDR1 is MNHNS and CDR2 is SASEGT. The CDR3 has 14 residues. The CDR3 protein is CASSALGAGNTIYF. The DNA for the CDR3 is TGTGCCAGCAGTGCTCTGGGTGCTGGAAACACCATATATTTT.

The chain combines TRBV5-1 with TRBJ2-5; 9 nucleotides line up with TRBD2. Germline V gene data show CDR1 as SGHRS and CDR2 as YFSETQ. This CDR3 comprises 19 residues. Trimming removed 0 bases from V and 0 bases from J; junction bases left unmatched: 12. CDR3 amino acids: CASSLEIAGALRYQETQYF. The CDR3 region has the DNA TGCGCCAGCAGCTTGGAGATAGCGGGGGCCCTCCGGTACCAAGAGACCCAGTACTTC.

This clonotype was seen only once. The V and J genes are TRBV20-1 and TRBJ1-2; D is undetermined. Germline V gene lookup returns CDR1 DFQATT and CDR2 SNEGSKA (reference sequence). This CDR3 contains 14 residues. V was pared by 5 bases and J by 4 bases, with 17 bases between. The CDR3 is CSADQVGSFYGYTF. The CDR3 DNA follows: TGCAGTGCTGATCAGGTGGGATCTTTCTATGGCTACACCTTC.